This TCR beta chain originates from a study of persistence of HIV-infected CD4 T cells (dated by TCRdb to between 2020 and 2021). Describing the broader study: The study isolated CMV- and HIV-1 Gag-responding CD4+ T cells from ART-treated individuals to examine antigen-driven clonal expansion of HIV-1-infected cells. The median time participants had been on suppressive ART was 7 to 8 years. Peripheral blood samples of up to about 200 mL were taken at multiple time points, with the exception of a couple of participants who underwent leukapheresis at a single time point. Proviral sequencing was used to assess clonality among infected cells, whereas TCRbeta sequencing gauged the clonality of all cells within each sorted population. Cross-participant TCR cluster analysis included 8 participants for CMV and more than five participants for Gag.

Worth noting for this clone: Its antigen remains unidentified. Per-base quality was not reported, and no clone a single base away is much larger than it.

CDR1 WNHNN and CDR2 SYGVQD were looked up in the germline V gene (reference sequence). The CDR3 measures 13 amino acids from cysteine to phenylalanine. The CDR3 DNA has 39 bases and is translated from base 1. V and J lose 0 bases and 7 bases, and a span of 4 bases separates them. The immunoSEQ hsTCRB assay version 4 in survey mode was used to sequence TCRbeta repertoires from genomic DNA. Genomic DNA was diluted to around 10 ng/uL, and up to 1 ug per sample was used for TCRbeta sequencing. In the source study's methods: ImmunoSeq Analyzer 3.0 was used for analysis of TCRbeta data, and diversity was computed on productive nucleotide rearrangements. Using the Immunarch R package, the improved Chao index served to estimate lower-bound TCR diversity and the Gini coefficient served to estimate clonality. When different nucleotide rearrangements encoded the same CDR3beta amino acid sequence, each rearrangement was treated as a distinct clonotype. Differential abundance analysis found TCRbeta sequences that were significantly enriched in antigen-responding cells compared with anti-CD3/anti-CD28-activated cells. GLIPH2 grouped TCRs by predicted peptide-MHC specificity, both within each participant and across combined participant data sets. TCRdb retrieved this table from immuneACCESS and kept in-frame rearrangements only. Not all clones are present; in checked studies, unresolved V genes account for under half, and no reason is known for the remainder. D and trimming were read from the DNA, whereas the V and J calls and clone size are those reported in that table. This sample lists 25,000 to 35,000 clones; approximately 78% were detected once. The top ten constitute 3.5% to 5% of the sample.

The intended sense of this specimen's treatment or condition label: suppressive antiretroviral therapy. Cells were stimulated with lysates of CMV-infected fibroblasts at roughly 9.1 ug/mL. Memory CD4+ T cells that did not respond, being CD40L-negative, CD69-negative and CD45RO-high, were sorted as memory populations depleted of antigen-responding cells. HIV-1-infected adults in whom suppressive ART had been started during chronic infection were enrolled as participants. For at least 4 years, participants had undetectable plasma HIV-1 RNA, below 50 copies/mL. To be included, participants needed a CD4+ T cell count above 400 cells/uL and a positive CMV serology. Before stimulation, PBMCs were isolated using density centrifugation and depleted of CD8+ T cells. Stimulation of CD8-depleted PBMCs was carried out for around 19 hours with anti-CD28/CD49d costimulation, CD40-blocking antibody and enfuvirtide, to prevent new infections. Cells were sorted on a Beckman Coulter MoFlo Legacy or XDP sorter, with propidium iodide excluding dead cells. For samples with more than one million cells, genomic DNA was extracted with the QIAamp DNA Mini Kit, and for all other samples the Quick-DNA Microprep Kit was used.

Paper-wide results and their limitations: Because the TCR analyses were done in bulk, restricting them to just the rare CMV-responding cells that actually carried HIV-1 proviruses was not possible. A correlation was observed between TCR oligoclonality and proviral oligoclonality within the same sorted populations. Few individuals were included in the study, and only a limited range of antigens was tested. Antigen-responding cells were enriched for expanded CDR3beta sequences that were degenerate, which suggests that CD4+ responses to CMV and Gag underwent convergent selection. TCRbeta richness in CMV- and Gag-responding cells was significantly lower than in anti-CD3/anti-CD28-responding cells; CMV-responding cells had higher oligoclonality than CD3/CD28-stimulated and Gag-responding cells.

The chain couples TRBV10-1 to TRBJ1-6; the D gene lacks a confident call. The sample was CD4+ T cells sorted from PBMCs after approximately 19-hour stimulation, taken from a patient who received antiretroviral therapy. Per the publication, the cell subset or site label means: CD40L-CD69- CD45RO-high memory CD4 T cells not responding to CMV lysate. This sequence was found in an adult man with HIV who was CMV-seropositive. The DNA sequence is TGCGCCAGCAGTGAGTCGGTAAATTCACCCCTCCACTTT. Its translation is CASSESVNSPLHF.